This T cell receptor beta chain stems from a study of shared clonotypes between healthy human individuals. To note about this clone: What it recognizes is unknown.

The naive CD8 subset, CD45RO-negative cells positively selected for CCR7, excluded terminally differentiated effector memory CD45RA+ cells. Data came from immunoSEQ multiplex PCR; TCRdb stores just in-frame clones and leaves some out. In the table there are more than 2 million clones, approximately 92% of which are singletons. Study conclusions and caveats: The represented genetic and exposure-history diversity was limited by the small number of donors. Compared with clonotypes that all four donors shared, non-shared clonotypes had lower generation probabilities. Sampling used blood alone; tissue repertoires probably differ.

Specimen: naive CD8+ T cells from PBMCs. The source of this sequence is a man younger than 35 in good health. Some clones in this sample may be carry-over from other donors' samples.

This CDR3 is CASRSRTGGRADTQYF. Written as DNA, the CDR3 is TGTGCCAGCAGATCCCGGACAGGGGGTCGGGCAGATACGCAGTATTTT. The V gene is TRBV13, the J gene TRBJ2-3; 10 nucleotides line up with TRBD1. The CDR3 totals 16 residues. Germline CDR1 is PRHDT and CDR2 is FYEKMQ (reference sequence). The J segment lost 4 bases and the V segment lost 6 bases, leaving 10 bases of the junction unmatched. Looking up the rest from reference TRBV13 and TRBJ2-3 gives the full variable domain: AAGVIQSPRHLIKEKRETATLKCYPIPRHDTVYWYQQGPGQDPQFLISFYEKMQSDKGSIPDRFSAQQFSDYHSELNMSSLELGDSALYFCASRSRTGGRADTQYFGPGTRLTVL.